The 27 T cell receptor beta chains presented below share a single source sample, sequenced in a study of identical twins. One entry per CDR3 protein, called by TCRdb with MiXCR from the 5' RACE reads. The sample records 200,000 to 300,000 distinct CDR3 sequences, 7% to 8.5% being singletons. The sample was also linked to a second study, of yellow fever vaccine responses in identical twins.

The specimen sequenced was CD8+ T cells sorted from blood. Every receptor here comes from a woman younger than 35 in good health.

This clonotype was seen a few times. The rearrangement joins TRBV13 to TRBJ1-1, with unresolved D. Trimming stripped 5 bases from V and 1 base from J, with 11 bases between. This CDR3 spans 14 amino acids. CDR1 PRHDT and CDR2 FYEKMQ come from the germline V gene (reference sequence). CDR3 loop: CASSLDGRNTEAFF. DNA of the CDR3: TGTGCCAGCAGCCTAGACGGACGGAACACTGAAGCTTTCTTT. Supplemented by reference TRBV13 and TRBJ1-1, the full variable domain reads AAGVIQSPRHLIKEKRETATLKCYPIPRHDTVYWYQQGPGQDPQFLISFYEKMQSDKGSIPDRFSAQQFSDYHSELNMSSLELGDSALYFCASSLDGRNTEAFFGQGTRLTVV.

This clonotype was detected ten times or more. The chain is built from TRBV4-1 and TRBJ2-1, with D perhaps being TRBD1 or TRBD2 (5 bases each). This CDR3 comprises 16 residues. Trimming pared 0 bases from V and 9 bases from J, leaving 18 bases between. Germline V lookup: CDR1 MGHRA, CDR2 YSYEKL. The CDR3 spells CASSQEGLPRDGEQFF. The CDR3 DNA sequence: TGCGCCAGCAGCCAAGAAGGGCTACCACGGGACGGTGAGCAGTTCTTC.

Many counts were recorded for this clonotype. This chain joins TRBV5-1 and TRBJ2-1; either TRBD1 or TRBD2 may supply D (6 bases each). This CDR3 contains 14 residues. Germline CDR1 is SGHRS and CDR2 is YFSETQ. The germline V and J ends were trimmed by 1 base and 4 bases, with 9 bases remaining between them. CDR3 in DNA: TGCGCCAGCAGCTTGTGGGGGGCATACAATGAGCAGTTCTTC. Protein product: CASSLWGAYNEQFF.

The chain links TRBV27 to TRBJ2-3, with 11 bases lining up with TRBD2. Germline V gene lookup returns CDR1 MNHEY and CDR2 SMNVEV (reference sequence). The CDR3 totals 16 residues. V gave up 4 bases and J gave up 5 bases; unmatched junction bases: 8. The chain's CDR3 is CASSSIAGGRGDTQYF. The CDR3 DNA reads TGTGCCAGCAGTTCTATAGCGGGAGGGCGGGGAGATACGCAGTATTTT.

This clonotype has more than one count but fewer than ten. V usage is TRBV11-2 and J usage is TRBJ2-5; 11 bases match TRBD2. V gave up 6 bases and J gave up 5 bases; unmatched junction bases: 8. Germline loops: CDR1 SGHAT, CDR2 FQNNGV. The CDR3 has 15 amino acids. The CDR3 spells CASRLLAGVGETQYF. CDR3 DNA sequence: TGTGCCAGCAGACTACTAGCGGGAGTGGGGGAGACCCAGTACTTC.

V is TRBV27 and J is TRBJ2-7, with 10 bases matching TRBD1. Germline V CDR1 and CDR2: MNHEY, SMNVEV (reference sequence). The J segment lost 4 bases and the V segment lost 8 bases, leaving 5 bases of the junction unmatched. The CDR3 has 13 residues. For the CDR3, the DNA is TGTGCCAGCCCGGGACAGGGGCCGTACGAGCAGTACGTC. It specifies CASPGQGPYEQYV.

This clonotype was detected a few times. CDR3 nucleotides: TGTGCCAGCAGCTTAAGGGATTTTAGCAATCAGCCCCAGCATTTT. As protein: CASSLRDFSNQPQHF. The V and J genes are TRBV7-2 and TRBJ1-5; no clear D. This CDR3 has 15 residues. Trimming left V 2 bases short and J 0 bases short, with 8 bases between. CDR1 and CDR2 from the germline V gene are SGHTA and FQGNSA.

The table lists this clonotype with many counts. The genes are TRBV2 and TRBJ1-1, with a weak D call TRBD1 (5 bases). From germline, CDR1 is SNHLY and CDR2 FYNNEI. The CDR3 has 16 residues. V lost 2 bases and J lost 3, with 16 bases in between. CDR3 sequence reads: CASSEQGWGYDTEAFF. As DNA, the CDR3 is TGTGCCAGCAGTGAACAGGGTTGGGGGTATGACACTGAAGCTTTCTTT.

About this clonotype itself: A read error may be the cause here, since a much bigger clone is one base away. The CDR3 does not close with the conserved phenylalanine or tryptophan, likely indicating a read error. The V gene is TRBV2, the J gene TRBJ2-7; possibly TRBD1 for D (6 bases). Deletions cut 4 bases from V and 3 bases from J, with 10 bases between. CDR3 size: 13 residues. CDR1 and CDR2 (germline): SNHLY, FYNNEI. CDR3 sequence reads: CASSAGHHYEQYA. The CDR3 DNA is TGTGCCAGCAGTGCGGGACATCACTACGAGCAGTACGCC.

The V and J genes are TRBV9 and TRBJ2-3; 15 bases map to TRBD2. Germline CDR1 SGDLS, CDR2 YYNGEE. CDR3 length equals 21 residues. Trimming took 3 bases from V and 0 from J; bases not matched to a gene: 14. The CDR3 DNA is TGTGCCAGCAGCGGCCTACCGGGACTAGCGGGGGGACGATCTAGCACAGATACGCAGTATTTT. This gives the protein CASSGLPGLAGGRSSTDTQYF.

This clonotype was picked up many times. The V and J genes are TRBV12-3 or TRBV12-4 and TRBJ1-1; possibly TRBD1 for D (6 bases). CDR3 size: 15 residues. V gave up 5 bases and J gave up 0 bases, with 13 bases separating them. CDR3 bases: TGTGCCAGCAGTAAAGGACAGACCATGAACACTGAAGCTTTCTTT. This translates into CASSKGQTMNTEAFF.

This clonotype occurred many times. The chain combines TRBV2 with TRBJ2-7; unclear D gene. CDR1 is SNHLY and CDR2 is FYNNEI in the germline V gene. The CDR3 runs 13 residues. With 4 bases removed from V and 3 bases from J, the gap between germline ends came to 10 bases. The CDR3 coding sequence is TGTGCCAGCAGTGCGGGCCACCTCTACGAGCAGTACGTC. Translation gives CASSAGHLYEQYV.

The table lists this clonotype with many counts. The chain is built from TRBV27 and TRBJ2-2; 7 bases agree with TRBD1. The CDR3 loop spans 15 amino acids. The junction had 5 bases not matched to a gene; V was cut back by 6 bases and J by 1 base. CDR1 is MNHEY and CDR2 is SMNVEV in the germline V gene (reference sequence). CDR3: CASSHRQGNTGELFF. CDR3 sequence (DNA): TGTGCCAGCAGCCATCGACAGGGGAACACCGGGGAGCTGTTTTTT.

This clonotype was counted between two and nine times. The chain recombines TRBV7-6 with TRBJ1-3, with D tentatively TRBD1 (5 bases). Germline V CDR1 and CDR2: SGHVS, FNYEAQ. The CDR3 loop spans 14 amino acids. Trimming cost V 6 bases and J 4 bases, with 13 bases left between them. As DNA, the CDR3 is TGTGCCAGCAGTAAAAGGGACGCCGGAAACACCATATATTTT. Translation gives CASSKRDAGNTIYF.

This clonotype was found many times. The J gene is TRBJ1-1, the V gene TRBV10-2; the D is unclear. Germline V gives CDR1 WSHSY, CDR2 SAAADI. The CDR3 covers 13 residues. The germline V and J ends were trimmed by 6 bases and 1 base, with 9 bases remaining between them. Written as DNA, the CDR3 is TGCGCCAGCAGCCAAAACGGGAACACTGAAGCTTTCTTT. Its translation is CASSQNGNTEAFF.

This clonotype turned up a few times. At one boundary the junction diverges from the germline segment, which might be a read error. Here the CDR3 DNA reads TGTGCCTGCAGTCCTTCCCTTGGTAGCGGGAGAGGGACCTACGAGCAGTACTTC. It is translated as CACSPSLGSGRGTYEQYF. V is TRBV2 and J is TRBJ2-7; TRBD2 matches at 9 bases. The CDR3 sequence is 18 residues long. Germline V gene data show CDR1 as SNHLY and CDR2 as FYNNEI.

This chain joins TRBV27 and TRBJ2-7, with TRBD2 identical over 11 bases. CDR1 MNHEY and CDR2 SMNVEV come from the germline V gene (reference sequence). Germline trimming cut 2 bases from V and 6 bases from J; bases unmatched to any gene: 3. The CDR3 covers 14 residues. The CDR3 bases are TGTGCCAGCAGTTTACTAGCGGGGGGTACCGAGCAGTACGTC. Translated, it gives CASSLLAGGTEQYV.

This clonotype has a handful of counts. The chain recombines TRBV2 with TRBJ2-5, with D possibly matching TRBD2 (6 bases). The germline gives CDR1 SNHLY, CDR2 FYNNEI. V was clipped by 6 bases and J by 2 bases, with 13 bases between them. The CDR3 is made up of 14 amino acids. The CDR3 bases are TGTGCCAGCAGGGTCCTAGCGCTTCAAGAGACCCAGTACTTC. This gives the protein CASRVLALQETQYF.

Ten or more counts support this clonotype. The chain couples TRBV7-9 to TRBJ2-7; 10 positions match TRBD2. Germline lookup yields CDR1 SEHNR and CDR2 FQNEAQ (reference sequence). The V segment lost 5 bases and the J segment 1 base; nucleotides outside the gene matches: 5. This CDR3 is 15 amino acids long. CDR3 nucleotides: TGTGCCAGCAGCGTTACTAGCGGGGCTTCCTACGAGCAGTACTTC. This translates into CASSVTSGASYEQYF.

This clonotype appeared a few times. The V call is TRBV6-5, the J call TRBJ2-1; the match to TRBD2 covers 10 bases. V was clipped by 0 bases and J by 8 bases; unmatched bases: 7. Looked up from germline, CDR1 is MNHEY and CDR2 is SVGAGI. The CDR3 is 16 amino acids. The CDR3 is CASSYSASGRADEQFF. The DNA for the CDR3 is TGTGCCAGCAGTTACTCGGCTAGCGGGAGAGCCGATGAGCAGTTCTTC.

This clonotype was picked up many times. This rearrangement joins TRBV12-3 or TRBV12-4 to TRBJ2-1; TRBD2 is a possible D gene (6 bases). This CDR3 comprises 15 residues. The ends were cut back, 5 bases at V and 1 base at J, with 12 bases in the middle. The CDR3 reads CASSPRLDSYNEQFF. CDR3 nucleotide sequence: TGTGCCAGCAGTCCTCGACTAGATTCCTACAATGAGCAGTTCTTC.

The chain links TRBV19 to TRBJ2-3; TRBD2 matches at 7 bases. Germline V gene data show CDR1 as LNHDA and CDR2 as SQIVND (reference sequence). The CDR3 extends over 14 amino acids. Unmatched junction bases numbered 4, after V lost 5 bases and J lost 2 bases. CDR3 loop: CASSLLAATDTQYF. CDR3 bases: TGTGCCAGTAGTCTCCTAGCGGCCACAGATACGCAGTATTTT.

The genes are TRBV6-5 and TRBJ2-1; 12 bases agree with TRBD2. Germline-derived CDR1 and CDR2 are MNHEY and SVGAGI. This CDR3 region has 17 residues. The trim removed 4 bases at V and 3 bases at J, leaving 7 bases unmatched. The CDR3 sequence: CASSSPSGGAHYNEQFF. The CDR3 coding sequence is TGTGCCAGCAGTTCGCCTAGCGGGGGGGCCCACTACAATGAGCAGTTCTTC.

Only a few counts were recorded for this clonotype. This CDR3 is CASSPRVGYEQYV. CDR3 DNA sequence: TGTGCCAGCAGCCCCCGTGTGGGATACGAGCAGTACGTC. This chain connects TRBV3-1 to TRBJ2-7; D gene uncertain. Trimming took 4 bases from V and 4 from J, leaving 11 bases between them. CDR3 length: 13 amino acids. Germline V lookup: CDR1 LGHDT, CDR2 YNNKEL (reference sequence).

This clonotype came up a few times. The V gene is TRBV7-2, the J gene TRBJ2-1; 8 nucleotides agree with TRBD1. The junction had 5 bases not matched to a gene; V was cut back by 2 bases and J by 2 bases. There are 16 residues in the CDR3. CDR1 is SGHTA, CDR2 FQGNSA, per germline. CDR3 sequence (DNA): TGTGCCAGCAGCTTAAGTCAGGGGGCCCCCTACAATGAGCAGTTCTTC. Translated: CASSLSQGAPYNEQFF.

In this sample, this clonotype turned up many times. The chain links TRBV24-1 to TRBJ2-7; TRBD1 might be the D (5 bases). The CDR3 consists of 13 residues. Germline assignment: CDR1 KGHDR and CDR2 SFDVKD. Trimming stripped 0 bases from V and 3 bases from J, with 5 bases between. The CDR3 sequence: CATSDLDSYEQYF. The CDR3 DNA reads TGTGCCACCAGTGATTTGGACAGCTACGAGCAGTACTTC.

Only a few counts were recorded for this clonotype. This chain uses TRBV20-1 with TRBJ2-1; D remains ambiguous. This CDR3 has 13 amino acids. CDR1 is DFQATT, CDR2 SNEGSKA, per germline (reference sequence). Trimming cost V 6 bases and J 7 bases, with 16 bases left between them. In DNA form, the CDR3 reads TGCAGTGCCCCGTTGATAGGAGATAATGAGCAGTTCTTC. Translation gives CSAPLIGDNEQFF.